Below, 5 T cell receptor beta chains from the same sample are listed, as sequenced in a study of early T cells in non-severe SARS-CoV-2 infection. TCRdb called the 5' RACE reads again in MiXCR, with one record for every CDR3 protein. The data contain tens of thousands of distinct CDR3 sequences, roughly an eighth of them singletons. Sequencing input: whole blood. These receptors all stem from an adult who was a healthcare worker with PCR-confirmed SARS-CoV-2 infection or an uninfected control (not recorded which).

This rearrangement joins TRBV9 to TRBJ1-6; no reliable D call. Germline CDR1 reads SGDLS; CDR2 reads YYNGEE. The V and J ends lost 3 bases and 13 bases respectively, with 11 bases between them. CDR3 length: 12 amino acids. The CDR3: CASSGSRDPLHF. The CDR3 coding sequence is TGTGCCAGCAGCGGATCCCGAGATCCCCTCCACTTT.

This clonotype was counted many times. The V and J genes are TRBV2 and TRBJ2-1; D gene ambiguous. The V and J ends lost 2 bases and 2 bases respectively, with 4 bases between them. This CDR3 contains 13 residues. Germline V lookup: CDR1 SNHLY, CDR2 FYNNEI. The CDR3 protein is CASSERTYNEQFF. The CDR3, as DNA: TGTGCCAGCAGTGAACGCACCTACAATGAGCAGTTCTTC.

This clonotype was seen at least ten times. The rearrangement uses TRBV20-1 and TRBJ1-4; 7 positions match TRBD1. Looked up from germline, CDR1 is DFQATT and CDR2 is SNEGSKA (reference sequence). This CDR3 has 11 amino acids. This CDR3 reads CGGTVNEKLFF. CDR3 DNA sequence: TGCGGAGGGACAGTTAATGAAAAACTGTTTTTT.

The table lists this clonotype with many counts. CDR3 nucleotide sequence: TGCGCCAGCAGCTTGGCAGATACTGCCTACGGCTACACCTTC. This codes for CASSLADTAYGYTF. The gene calls are TRBV5-1 and TRBJ1-2; D is unclear. V gave up 0 bases and J gave up 8 bases, with 14 bases separating them. The CDR3 consists of 14 residues. The germline V gene encodes CDR1 SGHRS and CDR2 YFSETQ.

This clonotype came up a few times. This chain uses TRBV7-3 with TRBJ2-1, with D tentatively TRBD2 (6 bases). The CDR3 has 15 residues. V lost 2 bases to trimming and J lost 5 bases, with 13 bases between them. The germline V gene has CDR1 SGHTA and CDR2 FQGTGA. CDR3 bases: TGTGCCAGCAGCTTAGAGGGACTGTCAAACAATGAGCAGTTCTTC. This sequence encodes CASSLEGLSNNEQFF.